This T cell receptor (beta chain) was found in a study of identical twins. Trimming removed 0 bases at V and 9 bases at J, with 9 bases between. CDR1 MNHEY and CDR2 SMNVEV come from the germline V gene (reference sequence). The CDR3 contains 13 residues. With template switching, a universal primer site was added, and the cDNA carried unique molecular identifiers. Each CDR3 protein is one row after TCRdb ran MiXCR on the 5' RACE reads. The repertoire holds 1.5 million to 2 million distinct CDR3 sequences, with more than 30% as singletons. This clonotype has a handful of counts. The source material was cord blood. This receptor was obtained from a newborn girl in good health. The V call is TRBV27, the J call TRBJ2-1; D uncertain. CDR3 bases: TGTGCCAGCAGTTTATCAGGTCCAATTGAGCAGTTCTTC. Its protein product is CASSLSGPIEQFF.